The entry that follows covers one T cell receptor beta chain sequence. The antigen it recognizes is unknown. One base away there is no much larger clone; base qualities are not given. The CDR3 regions of human TCRbeta chains were analyzed by immunosequencing. Turning to the authors' computational methods: TCRs in the repertoires were matched against a reference library of SARS-CoV-2-specific TCRs that had been generated with the MIRA antigen-specificity platform. Breadth meant the fraction of unique TCRs that were SARS-CoV-2-associated, whereas depth meant the fraction of total T cells that were SARS-CoV-2-associated. Using the MIRA data, each spike-specific TCR was assigned both to the spike region to which the TCR was reactive and to a CD4 or CD8 class. Log10-transformed breadth and depth values were compared by one-way ANOVA with Sidak's multiple comparisons tests. As stored in TCRdb, this immuneACCESS dataset retains in-frame rearrangements with V and J assigned. A fraction of the clones does not appear; measured against another copy, unresolved V genes explain less than half of the discrepancy, and the remainder lacks a known reason. The D gene and trimming were derived from the DNA, and the V and J assignments and clone size from that table. This sample is represented by 70,000 to 95,000 clones; 85% to 95% of them were singletons. About 30% of the sample goes to the ten largest clones.

Sequences SQVTM (CDR1) and ANQGSEA (CDR2) are obtained from the germline V gene. Including cysteine and phenylalanine, the CDR3 has 13 amino acids. Here the CDR3 DNA is all that survives: 39 bases in frame from base 1. Relative to germline, V is 4 bases shorter and J is 7 bases shorter, with 17 bases between their ends. This entry comes from a study of T cell responses to AZD1222 COVID-19 vaccine (dated by TCRdb to the early 2020s). Looking at the study overall: TCR sequencing covered fewer than 250 trial participants: 207 given two doses of AZD1222 and some 25 given two doses of MenACWY control vaccine. Trial participants were enrolled into age subgroups of 18-55, 56-69 and 70-plus years, which contained 148, 28 and 57 TCR-sequenced participants, respectively.

Points the paper makes about the study in general: In the small 56-69-year group, the increase in depth fell short of significance, most likely because of low power. Only 5 to 7 AZD1222 recipients were SARS-CoV-2 seropositive at baseline, limiting conclusions about previously exposed vaccinees. The whole spike protein was spanned by vaccine-associated CD4 TCRs, and dominant responses were seen in regions 160-218 and 743-854. Participants were mostly white British, with more females than males. The authors suggested clonal diversity may have been underestimated. Spike-specific TCR breadth and depth rose significantly after two AZD1222 doses compared with day 0 and with MenACWY recipients. Nearly half of unique spike-specific TCRs reportedly recognized epitopes outside regions mutated in the B.1.351 and B.1.1.7 variants. Because no samples from the day 14 peak response were available, repertoires could be characterized only after the peak T cell response.

Taken with the paper, the label for time point translates to: about 28 days (+/-7) after the second vaccine dose. AZD1222 recipients whose second dose came at about 4 weeks and those whose second dose came at about 12 weeks were combined into one group, since spike-specific TCR depth and breadth did not differ between the two schedules. The vaccinee samples were drawn from two UK trials, COV001 and COV002, one of which was a single-blind randomized controlled phase 2/3 trial testing AZD1222 (ChAdOx1 nCoV-19) in healthy adults. For TCRbeta chain sequencing, PBMC samples were collected from trial participants at day 0 and at day 28 after the second dose.

The material sequenced was peripheral blood, taken 28 days after the second AZD1222 dose. The rearranged chain carries TRBV29-1 and TRBJ2-7; a tentative D match to TRBD1 spans 6 bases. The TCR comes from an adult who received the AZD1222 COVID-19 vaccine. The CDR3 protein sequence reads: CSVGGQGIGEQYF. The DNA sequence reads TGCAGCGTTGGAGGGCAGGGGATCGGAGAGCAGTACTTC.